This TCR beta chain stems from a study of cytomegalovirus exposure and HLA in healthy donors. Broader study findings: The study dropped some indistinguishable V segments, TRBV6-2 and TRBV6-3 among them. Later analysis showed most CMV-associated TCR beta chains appearing HLA-restricted. Reportedly, TCR beta sequences accurately predicted HLA-A and HLA-B alleles in most subjects.

Turning to this clone: Antigen unknown.

CDR1 is MNHNS and CDR2 is SASEGT in the germline V gene. The length of the CDR3 is 14 residues. Between the trimmed V and J ends, which lost 0 bases and 4 bases, there was a span of 10 bases. Primers included in the PCR were 60 Vbeta and 13 Jbeta primers. Here immunoSEQ multiplex PCR was the method, and the copy in TCRdb shows in-frame clones only, minus some. The sample shows roughly 150,000 clones, 81% of them seen only once. The material sequenced was PBMCs. V is TRBV6-1 and J is TRBJ2-7, with a tentative D call TRBD1 (5 bases). The receptor was derived from a woman between 18 and 29 years old in good health and CMV-seronegative. The DNA for the CDR3 is TGTGCCAGCAGTGAAGCAGGGGAAATATACGAGCAGTACTTC. It translates to CASSEAGEIYEQYF.